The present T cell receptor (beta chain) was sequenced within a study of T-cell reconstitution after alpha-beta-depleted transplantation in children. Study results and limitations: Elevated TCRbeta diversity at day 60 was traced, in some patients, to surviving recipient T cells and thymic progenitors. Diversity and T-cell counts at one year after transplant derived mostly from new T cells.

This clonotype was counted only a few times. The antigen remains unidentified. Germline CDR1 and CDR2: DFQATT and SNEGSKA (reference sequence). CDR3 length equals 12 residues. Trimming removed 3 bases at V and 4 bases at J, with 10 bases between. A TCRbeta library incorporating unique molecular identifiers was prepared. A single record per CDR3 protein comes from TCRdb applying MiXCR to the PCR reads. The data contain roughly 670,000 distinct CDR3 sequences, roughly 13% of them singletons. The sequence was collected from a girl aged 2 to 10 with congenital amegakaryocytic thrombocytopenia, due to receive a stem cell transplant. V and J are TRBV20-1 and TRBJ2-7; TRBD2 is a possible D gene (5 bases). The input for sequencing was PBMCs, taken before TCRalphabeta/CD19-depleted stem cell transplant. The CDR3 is CSARRRGYEQYF. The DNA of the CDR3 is TGCAGTGCTAGGAGGCGCGGGTACGAGCAGTACTTC.